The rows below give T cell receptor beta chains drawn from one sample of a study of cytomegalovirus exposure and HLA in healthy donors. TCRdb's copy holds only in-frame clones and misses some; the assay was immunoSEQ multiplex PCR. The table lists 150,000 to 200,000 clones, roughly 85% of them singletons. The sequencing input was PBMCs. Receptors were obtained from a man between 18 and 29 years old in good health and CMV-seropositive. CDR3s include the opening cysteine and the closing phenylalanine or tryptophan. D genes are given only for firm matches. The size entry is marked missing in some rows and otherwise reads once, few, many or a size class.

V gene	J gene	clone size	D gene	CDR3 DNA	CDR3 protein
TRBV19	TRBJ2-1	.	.	TGTGCCAGTAGCCTGGGGGCAGGGTACAATGAGCAGTTCTTC	CASSLGAGYNEQFF
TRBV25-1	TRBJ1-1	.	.	TGTGCCAGCAGGCCCGGGGGGGCGCGTGAAGCTTTCTTT	CASRPGGAREAFF
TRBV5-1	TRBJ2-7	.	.	TGCGCCAGCAACGCCCAGAACTCCTACGAGCAGTACTTC	CASNAQNSYEQYF
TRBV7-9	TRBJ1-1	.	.	TGTGCCAGCAGCTTAGTATGGGGGAGGGGAGCTTTCTTT	CASSLVWGRGAFF
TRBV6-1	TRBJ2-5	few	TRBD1	TGTGCCAGCAGCGGACAGGGGGCTTGGGAGACCCAGTACTTC	CASSGQGAWETQYF
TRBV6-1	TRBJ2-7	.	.	TGTGCCAGCAGGCCCTGGGACTTAAACTCCTACGAGCAGTACTTC	CASRPWDLNSYEQYF
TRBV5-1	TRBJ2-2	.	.	TGCGCCAGCAGCTTGGCTGGGACACGGATTACCGGGGAGCTGTTTTTT	CASSLAGTRITGELFF
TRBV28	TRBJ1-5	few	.	TGTGCCAGCAGTCTCCGACAGGCCCATAATAGCAATCAGCCCCAGCATTTT	CASSLRQAHNSNQPQHF
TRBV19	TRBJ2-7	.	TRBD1	TGTGCCAGTAGCAAGGACGACAGGGGGGGCCACGAGCAGTACTTC	CASSKDDRGGHEQYF
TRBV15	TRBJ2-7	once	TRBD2	TGTGCCACCAGCAGAGAGGCTAGCGGGGTCTGGGACGAGCAGTACTTC	CATSREASGVWDEQYF
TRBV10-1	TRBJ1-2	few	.	TGCGCCAGCAGTGAGAATGTACGGATACAGCCCTATGGCTACACCTTC	CASSENVRIQPYGYTF
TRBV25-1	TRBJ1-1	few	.	TGTGCCAGCAGTGAAGGGGTGGAGGGAGCTTATATGGACACTGAAGCTTTCTTT	CASSEGVEGAYMDTEAFF
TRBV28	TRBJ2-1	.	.	TGTGCCAGCAGTTTAGCAGGATACAATGAGCAGTTCTTC	CASSLAGYNEQFF
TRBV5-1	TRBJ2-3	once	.	TGCGCCAGCAGTGGTGTGGGACACCACACAGATACGCAGTATTTT	CASSGVGHHTDTQYF
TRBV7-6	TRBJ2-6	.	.	TGTGCCAGCAGCTTAGGAGGCTCGGCTGCTGGGGCCAACGTCCTGACTTTC	CASSLGGSAAGANVLTF
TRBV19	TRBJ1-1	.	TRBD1	TGTGCCAGTAGGCCCGGGACAGGGAGGACCAAACCGAACACTGAAGCTTTCTTT	CASRPGTGRTKPNTEAFF
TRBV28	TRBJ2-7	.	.	TGTGCCAGCAGTTCTAAGGGACTCCTAATTCTCCCCGACGAGCAGTACTTC	CASSSKGLLILPDEQYF
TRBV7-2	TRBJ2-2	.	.	TGTGCCAGTTGGCAGGGGCTTGGGCCCGGGGAGCTGTTTTTT	CASWQGLGPGELFF
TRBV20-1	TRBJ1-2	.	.	TGCAGTGCCCGGACAGAAAATGGCTACACCTTC	CSARTENGYTF
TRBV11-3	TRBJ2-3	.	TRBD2	TGTGCCAGCAGCGGCGGGAGGGGCACAGATACGCAGTATTTT	CASSGGRGTDTQYF
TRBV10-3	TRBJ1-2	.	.	TGTGCCATCAGTGAGCTTGACAGCCTCCAGTACTCACCTAACTATGGCTACACCTTC	CAISELDSLQYSPNYGYTF
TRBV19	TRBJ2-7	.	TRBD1	TGTGCCAGTAGTATAGGTGGGACAGCCTACGAGCAGTACTTC	CASSIGGTAYEQYF
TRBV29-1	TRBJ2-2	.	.	TGCAGCGTCCCGGGACAACACACCGGGGAGCTGTTTTTT	CSVPGQHTGELFF
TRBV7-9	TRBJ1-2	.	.	TGTGCCAGCAGCTTGACAGCAAACTATGGCTACACCTTC	CASSLTANYGYTF
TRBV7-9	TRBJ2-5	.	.	TGTGCCAGCAGCTCTACAGTGCCCCAAGAGACCCAGTACTTC	CASSSTVPQETQYF
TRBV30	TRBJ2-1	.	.	TGTGCCTGGAGTGTATTCAGGTCCCCCTACAATGAGCAGTTCTTC	CAWSVFRSPYNEQFF
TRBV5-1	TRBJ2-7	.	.	TGCGCCAGCACCAAGACCGGGACACAATTGGAGCAGTACTTC	CASTKTGTQLEQYF
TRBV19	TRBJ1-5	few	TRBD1	TGTGCCAGTAGTCCGTTGGACAGGGACGGTCAGCCCCAGCATTTT	CASSPLDRDGQPQHF
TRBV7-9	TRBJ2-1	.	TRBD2	TGTGCCAGCAGCTTAGGTGTTTTGACTAGCGGATACAATGAGCAGTTCTTC	CASSLGVLTSGYNEQFF
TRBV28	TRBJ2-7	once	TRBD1	TGTGCCAGCAGCCCGTGGGACAGGGCGCCTTCCTACGAGCAGTACTTC	CASSPWDRAPSYEQYF
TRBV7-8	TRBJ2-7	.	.	TGTGCCAGCAGCTTAGGGACAGCTTACGAGCAGTACTTC	CASSLGTAYEQYF
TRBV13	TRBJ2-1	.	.	TGTGCCAGCAGCTTAGAGGGGGAGGGGTGGGGGCCGACAAGCTCCTACAATGAGCAGTTCTTC	CASSLEGEGWGPTSSYNEQFF
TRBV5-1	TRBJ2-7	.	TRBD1	TGCGCCAGCAGCTTGGAGCAGGGGGCTCGGTCCTACGAGCAGTACTTC	CASSLEQGARSYEQYF
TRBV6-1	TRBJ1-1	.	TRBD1	TGTGCCAGCAGCAGGGGACAGTCGAACACTGAAGCTTTCTTT	CASSRGQSNTEAFF
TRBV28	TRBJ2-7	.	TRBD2	TGTGCCAGCAGTGCCCCGACTAGCGGGAGATACGAGCAGTACTTC	CASSAPTSGRYEQYF
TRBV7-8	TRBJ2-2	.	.	TGTGCCAGCAGCTTAGCGGGAGAACCCACCGGGGAGCTGTTTTTT	CASSLAGEPTGELFF
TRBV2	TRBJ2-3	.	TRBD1	TGTGCCAGCATCTCTGAGGACAGGGCCAGGGATACGCAGTATTTT	CASISEDRARDTQYF